This T cell receptor (beta chain) was identified in a study of identical twins. Findings and caveats of the study: Out-of-frame alpha sequences shared by twins were enriched for low generation probability. Among monozygotic twins, out-of-frame TCR alpha sharing exceeded what models predicted.

Only healthy Caucasians were enrolled as donors. Germline CDR1 and CDR2: KGHDR and SFDVKD. There are 14 residues in the CDR3. The V and J ends lost 9 bases and 1 base respectively, with 13 bases between them. A universal primer binding site was introduced by template switching. The final cDNA contained unique molecular identifiers. TCRdb ran MiXCR on the 5' RACE reads and lists one entry per CDR3 protein. Of approximately 890,000 distinct CDR3 sequences detected, about 12% appear once; the ten largest clones hold roughly 1.6%. This clonotype turned up a few times. Antigen specificity is unknown. These sequences were also reported in another study, on yellow fever vaccine responses in identical twins.

The chain uses TRBV24-1 and TRBJ2-3; D is possibly TRBD1 (5 bases). Sequences were obtained from PBMCs. The TCR was taken from a woman aged 18-29 years in good health. The CDR3 spells CATERTNGTDTQYF. CDR3 nucleotide sequence: TGTGCCACCGAGAGGACAAACGGCACAGATACGCAGTATTTT.